This T cell receptor (beta chain) was observed in a study of blood T cells in healthy people across ages. The study's findings and limits: In these data, TCR beta diversity tracked strongly with naive T cell percentage.

Between the trimmed V and J ends, which lost 5 bases and 4 bases, there was a span of 14 bases. In germline, CDR1 is LNHNV, CDR2 YYDKDF (reference sequence). The CDR3 contains 14 residues. This clonotype was seen a few times. Its antigen remains unidentified. Then a second PCR, running roughly 7 to 11 cycles, was carried out with a sample-barcoded 5' primer and a J-beta primer mix. TCRdb independently ran MiXCR on the 5' RACE reads; one entry per CDR3 protein. The sample has some 710,000 distinct CDR3 sequences; 22% are singletons. The chain has TRBV15 and TRBJ2-5; weak D call: TRBD1 (6 bases). This TCR came from a man aged 65 to 85 in good health. The sequenced sample consisted of blood. The CDR3 DNA reads as TGTGCCACCAGCCGATCAGGGGCAACAGAGACCCAGTACTTC. Encoded protein: CATSRSGATETQYF.